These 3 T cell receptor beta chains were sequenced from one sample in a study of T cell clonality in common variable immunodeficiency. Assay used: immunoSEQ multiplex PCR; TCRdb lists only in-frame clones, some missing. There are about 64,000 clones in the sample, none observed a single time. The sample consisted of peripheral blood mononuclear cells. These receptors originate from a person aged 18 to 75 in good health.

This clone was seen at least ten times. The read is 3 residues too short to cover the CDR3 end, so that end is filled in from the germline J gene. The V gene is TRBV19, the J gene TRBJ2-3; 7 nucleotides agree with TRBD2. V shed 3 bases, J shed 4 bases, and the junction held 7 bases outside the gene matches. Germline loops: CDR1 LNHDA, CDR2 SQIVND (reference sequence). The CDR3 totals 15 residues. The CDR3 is CASSIGGSGADTQYF. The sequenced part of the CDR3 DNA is TGTGCCAGTAGTATCGGCGGGAGCGGCGCAGATACG.

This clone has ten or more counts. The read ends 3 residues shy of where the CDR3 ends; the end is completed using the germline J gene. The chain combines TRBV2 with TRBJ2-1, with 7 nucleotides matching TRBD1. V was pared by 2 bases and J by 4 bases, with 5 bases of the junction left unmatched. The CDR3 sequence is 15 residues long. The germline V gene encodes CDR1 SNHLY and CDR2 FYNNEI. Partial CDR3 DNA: TGTGCCAGCAGTGAATCTGACAGGGCATACAATGAG. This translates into CASSESDRAYNE. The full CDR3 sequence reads CASSESDRAYNEQFF. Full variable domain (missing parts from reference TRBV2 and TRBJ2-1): EPEVTQTPSHQVTQMGQEVILRCVPISNHLYFYWYRQILGQKVEFLVSFYNNEISEKSEIFDDQFSVERPDGSNFTLKIRSTKLEDSAMYFCASSESDRAYNEQFFGPGTRLTVL.

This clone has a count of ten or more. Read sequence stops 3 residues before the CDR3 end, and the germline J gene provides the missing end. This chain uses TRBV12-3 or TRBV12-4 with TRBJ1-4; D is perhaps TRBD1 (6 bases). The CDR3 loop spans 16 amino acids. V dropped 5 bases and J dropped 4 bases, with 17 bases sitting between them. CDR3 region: CASSTLVGAGNEKLFF. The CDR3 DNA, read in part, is TGTGCCAGCAGTACGCTTGTGGGGGCAGGTAATGAAAAA.